The present T cell receptor (beta chain) was sequenced within a study of blood T cell repertoires in COVID-19. Study at large: The United States, Italy and Spain supplied acute and convalescent COVID-19 samples. In each case, the material was cDNA or gDNA derived from T cells, B-cell-depleted T cells, or PBMCs.

Original processing methods: Reference gene primer amplification yielded estimated nucleated cell counts. Profiled with immunoSEQ multiplex PCR; TCRdb holds only in-frame clones, not every one. The V and J calls and clone size are taken from that table; D and trimming were inferred from the DNA. The top ten clones hold 1.5% of a sample with about 93,000 clones, 90% of them seen once. Material: peripheral blood. This TCR was recovered from a human donor with active COVID-19. The donor label of this sample is uncertain.

In nucleotides, the CDR3 is TGTGCCAGCAGCCCTCTAAGCGGGGGGGCCGGTAATGAGCAGTTCTTC. As protein: CASSPLSGGAGNEQFF. The chain has TRBV7-3 and TRBJ2-1, with 10 bases aligning to TRBD2. V shed 5 bases and J 7 bases; nucleotides not matched to a gene: 11. The V gene's germline CDR1 is SGHTA and CDR2 FQGTGA. The CDR3 runs 16 residues.